Each of the 27 T cell receptor beta chains below was sequenced from the same sample in a study of CXCR3-negative and CXCR3-positive naive CD8 T cells. Antigen specificity for these receptors is unknown. Overall study findings and caveats: Researchers report that CXCR3-positive naive cells carry more hydrophobic TRB CDR3s than CXCR3-negative naive cells.

The authors prepared UMI-labeled TRB cDNA libraries by 5' RACE. From the 5' RACE reads, TCRdb lists one entry per CDR3 protein and no DNA. The sample has 150,000 to 160,000 distinct CDR3 sequences, and its top ten clones hold nearly 0.5%. Sequencing was performed on naive CXCR3+ CD8+ T cells from blood. The subset here: CD45RO-CCR7+CD27+CD95- naive CD8+ T cells expressing CXCR3 (TNR3+). These receptor sequences come from a human donor in good health. Some clones in this sample may be carry-over from other donors' samples.

This CDR3 reads CASTHNSIGQPQHF. This chain joins TRBV7-8 and TRBJ1-5. The length of the CDR3 is 14 residues. The V gene's germline CDR1 is SGHVS and CDR2 FQNEAQ.

The V call is TRBV2, the J call TRBJ2-7; with no DNA, the TCRdb D assignment of TRBD1 cannot be verified. This CDR3 region has 17 residues. Germline-derived CDR1 and CDR2 are SNHLY and FYNNEI. The CDR3 sequence: CASSEALGTGEFGQQYF.

The J gene is TRBJ2-7, the V gene TRBV20-1; no DNA is available, so the TRBD2 call from TCRdb remains unchecked. The CDR3 has 15 residues. From germline, CDR1 is DFQATT and CDR2 SNEGSKA (reference sequence). CDR3: CSARDKSPSSYEQYF.

The chain links TRBV4-3 to TRBJ1-1; the D call of TRBD1 rests on TCRdb alone, since no DNA is present to check it. Germline V gene lookup returns CDR1 LGHNA and CDR2 YSLEER. The CDR3 covers 17 residues. This CDR3 is CASSPSGWGTVNTEAFF.

The chain is built from TRBV29-1 and TRBJ2-7; the TCRdb call, TRBD1, lacks DNA for checking. The germline V gene encodes CDR1 SQVTM and CDR2 ANQGSEA. CDR3 length equals 13 residues. CDR3 in amino acids: CSVRTGDSYEQYF.

The rearrangement joins TRBV27 to TRBJ2-7; absent DNA, TCRdb's TRBD1 call cannot be checked. The length of the CDR3 is 14 residues. CDR1 and CDR2 from the germline V gene are MNHEY and SMNVEV (reference sequence). The CDR3 reads CAIAYTGTGYEQYF.

The chain combines TRBV5-1 with TRBJ2-7; there is no DNA to check the TCRdb D call of TRBD1. Germline V gives CDR1 SGHRS, CDR2 YFSETQ. The CDR3 runs 15 residues. The CDR3 protein is CASSLELTGSYEQYF.

The chain employs TRBV29-1 and TRBJ1-2; as DNA is missing, the TRBD1 call by TCRdb cannot be tested. The CDR3 spans 14 residues. Germline V gives CDR1 SQVTM, CDR2 ANQGSEA. This CDR3 reads CSVRTDSTNYGYTF.

The rearrangement joins TRBV9 to TRBJ1-2; TCRdb's assignment of TRBD1 cannot be checked, as there is no DNA. CDR1 is SGDLS, CDR2 YYNGEE, per germline. The CDR3 has 16 amino acids. The CDR3 is CASSVDLGTGTHGYTF.

The chain carries TRBV4-1 and TRBJ2-7; TCRdb's D gene call, TRBD2, goes unchecked for lack of DNA. The CDR3 totals 16 residues. Germline V gives CDR1 MGHRA, CDR2 YSYEKL. This CDR3 reads CASSPPKGLLTYEQYF.

J is TRBJ1-5 and V is TRBV12-3 or TRBV12-4. This CDR3 has 16 amino acids. CDR3 in amino acids: CASSLESAHDNQPQHF.

This chain joins TRBV7-6 and TRBJ2-1; TCRdb lists TRBD1, though no DNA is available to test this call. Germline V CDR1 and CDR2: SGHVS, FNYEAQ. The CDR3 is 14 amino acids. CDR3 residues: CASSYRDTYNEQFF.

The chain links TRBV5-1 to TRBJ1-1. The CDR3 runs to 14 residues. Germline V lookup: CDR1 SGHRS, CDR2 YFSETQ. The CDR3 sequence: CASSLATAGTEAFF.

The chain carries TRBV29-1 and TRBJ2-3. Germline V gene sequence: CDR1 SQVTM, CDR2 ANQGSEA. The CDR3 loop spans 14 amino acids. The CDR3: CSVEGGKLTDTQYF.

The chain carries TRBV7-9 and TRBJ1-1; TCRdb lists TRBD1, though no DNA is available to test this call. The length of the CDR3 is 13 residues. Germline CDR1 SEHNR, CDR2 FQNEAQ (reference sequence). The CDR3 protein is CASSSQGSPEAFF. Drawing the rest from reference TRBV7-9 and TRBJ1-1, the complete variable domain is DTGVSQNPRHKITKRGQNVTFRCDPISEHNRLYWYRQTLGQGPEFLTYFQNEAQLEKSRLLSDRFSAERPKGSFSTLEIQRTEQGDSAMYLCASSSQGSPEAFFGQGTRLTVV.

The chain employs TRBV20-1 and TRBJ2-7; TCRdb returns TRBD2, unconfirmable since there is no DNA. The CDR3 runs to 16 residues. Germline assignment: CDR1 DFQATT and CDR2 SNEGSKA (reference sequence). The CDR3 is CSARPHLAGSSYEQYF.

The chain uses TRBV9 and TRBJ2-3. The germline gives CDR1 SGDLS, CDR2 YYNGEE. This CDR3 is 14 amino acids long. This CDR3 reads CASTVAGCSDTQYF.

The chain employs TRBV20-1 and TRBJ2-7. Germline CDR1 is DFQATT and CDR2 is SNEGSKA (reference sequence). There are 14 residues in the CDR3. CDR3 residues: CSARDRQGSYEQYF.

The CDR3 loop is CASSQDVPGKEQFF. The chain couples TRBV4-3 to TRBJ2-1; the D call from TCRdb, TRBD1, cannot be confirmed without DNA. CDR1 is LGHNA, CDR2 YSLEER, per germline. This CDR3 region has 14 residues.

V is TRBV29-1 and J is TRBJ2-1; with no DNA, the TCRdb D assignment of TRBD2 cannot be verified. This CDR3 comprises 13 residues. Germline V CDR1 and CDR2: SQVTM, ANQGSEA. CDR3 loop: CSVESSPYNEQFF.

The gene calls are TRBV2 and TRBJ2-1; TCRdb's D call of TRBD2 is untestable without DNA. Germline-derived CDR1 and CDR2 are SNHLY and FYNNEI. The CDR3 covers 15 residues. This chain's CDR3 is CASSRPGLAGDEQFF. Complete variable domain (other parts from reference TRBV2 and TRBJ2-1): EPEVTQTPSHQVTQMGQEVILRCVPISNHLYFYWYRQILGQKVEFLVSFYNNEISEKSEIFDDQFSVERPDGSNFTLKIRSTKLEDSAMYFCASSRPGLAGDEQFFGPGTRLTVL.

V and J are TRBV19 and TRBJ2-1; no DNA is available, so the TRBD1 call from TCRdb remains unchecked. The CDR3 has 12 residues. Germline V CDR1 and CDR2: LNHDA, SQIVND (reference sequence). CDR3 sequence: CASGTGSNEQFF.

The rearrangement links TRBV28 to TRBJ2-5; there is no DNA to check the TCRdb D call of TRBD1. The CDR3 loop spans 12 amino acids. CDR1 and CDR2 from the germline V gene are MDHEN and SYDVKM. The CDR3 here is CASSSGQPRPYF.

This sequence joins TRBV28 and TRBJ1-5; with no DNA, the TCRdb D assignment of TRBD1 cannot be verified. This CDR3 has 13 amino acids. CDR1 and CDR2 (germline): MDHEN, SYDVKM. CDR3 protein: CASINPGHQPQHF.

The chain is built from TRBV4-3 and TRBJ1-1. The germline CDR1 and CDR2 sequences are LGHNA and YSLEER. The CDR3 is made up of 13 amino acids. The CDR3 protein is CASSQVGWTEAFF.

V is TRBV5-1 and J is TRBJ2-2. Germline-derived CDR1 and CDR2 are SGHRS and YFSETQ. The CDR3 has 14 amino acids. The CDR3 sequence is CASSMDRSAGELFF.

The chain couples TRBV7-9 to TRBJ1-1. The CDR3 is 14 amino acids. Germline values: CDR1 SEHNR, CDR2 FQNEAQ (reference sequence). CDR3 sequence: CASSLGPLHTEAFF.